This T cell receptor (beta chain) was identified during a study of shared clonotypes between healthy human individuals. From CD4+ cells came CD45RA+ naive and CD45RA-negative memory subsets. This table comes from immunoSEQ multiplex PCR, and its TCRdb copy is limited to in-frame clones, with some not included. The data show roughly 2 million clones, with roughly 96% seen just once and 0.1% to 0.15% held by the top ten. Losses at the gene ends were 1 base for V and 4 bases for J; bases not matched to a gene: 3. The CDR3 is 15 amino acids. Per the germline V gene, CDR1 is SGHTA and CDR2 is FQGNSA. This TCR was recovered from a man aged 18 to 29 in good health. Sequenced input: naive CD4+ T cells sorted from blood. Sample subset: CD45RA+ positively selected. V and J are TRBV7-2 and TRBJ2-1, with 8 bases lining up with TRBD1. The CDR3 sequence is CASSLVGQGYNEQFF. CDR3 in DNA: TGTGCCAGCAGCTTAGTTGGACAGGGTTACAATGAGCAGTTCTTC.